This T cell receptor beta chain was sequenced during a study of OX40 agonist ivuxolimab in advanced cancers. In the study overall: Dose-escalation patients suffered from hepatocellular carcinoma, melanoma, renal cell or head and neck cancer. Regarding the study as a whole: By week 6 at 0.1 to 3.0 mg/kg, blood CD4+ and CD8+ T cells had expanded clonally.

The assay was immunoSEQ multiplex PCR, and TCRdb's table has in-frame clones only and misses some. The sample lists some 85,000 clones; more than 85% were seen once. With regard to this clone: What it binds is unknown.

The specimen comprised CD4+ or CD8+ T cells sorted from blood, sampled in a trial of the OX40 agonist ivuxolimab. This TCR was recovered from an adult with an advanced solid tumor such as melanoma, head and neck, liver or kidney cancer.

CDR3 residues: CSVGLAGKSGELFF. CDR3 DNA sequence: TGCAGCGTAGGACTAGCGGGAAAGTCCGGGGAGCTGTTTTTT. J is TRBJ2-2 and V is TRBV29-1; 12 positions match TRBD2. Unmatched junction bases numbered 5, after V lost 6 bases and J lost 6 bases. This CDR3 comprises 14 residues. Per the germline V gene, CDR1 is SQVTM and CDR2 is ANQGSEA.